Below are 24 T cell receptor beta chains sequenced from a single sample in a study of cytomegalovirus exposure and HLA in healthy donors. Profiling relied on immunoSEQ multiplex PCR, and the TCRdb table lists in-frame clones only, not all of them. The sample carries roughly 100,000 clones, about 95% recorded once. The sample consisted of PBMCs. The receptors were gathered from a woman aged 18-29 years in good health and CMV-seronegative.

This rearrangement joins TRBV19 to TRBJ2-7, with 7 bases lining up with TRBD1. The V gene end was trimmed by 3 bases and the J gene end by 3 bases; junction bases not matched to a gene: 5. Looked up from germline, CDR1 is LNHDA and CDR2 is SQIVND (reference sequence). CDR3 length equals 14 residues. The CDR3 sequence is CASSIIDRDYEQYF. CDR3 bases: TGTGCCAGTAGTATTATTGACAGGGACTACGAGCAGTACTTC.

This clone has a single count. The chain joins TRBV5-1 to TRBJ2-3, with 7 bases fitting TRBD2. Germline V lookup: CDR1 SGHRS, CDR2 YFSETQ. The length of the CDR3 is 15 residues. J lost 1 base, V lost 4 bases, and 6 bases had no gene match. The CDR3, as DNA: TGCGCCAGCAGCGAGGGAGGGGCTCGCACAGATACGCAGTATTTT. As protein: CASSEGGARTDTQYF.

This chain's CDR3 is CASSERDRGREKLFF. Written as DNA, the CDR3 is TGTGCCAGCAGTGAACGGGACAGGGGGCGCGAAAAACTGTTTTTT. V is TRBV2 and J is TRBJ1-4, with TRBD1 matching over 12 bases. Losses at the gene ends were 2 bases for V and 8 bases for J; bases not matched to a gene: 3. The CDR3 is made up of 15 amino acids. The germline V gene encodes CDR1 SNHLY and CDR2 FYNNEI. The full variable domain, completed using reference TRBV2 and TRBJ1-4, is EPEVTQTPSHQVTQMGQEVILRCVPISNHLYFYWYRQILGQKVEFLVSFYNNEISEKSEIFDDQFSVERPDGSNFTLKIRSTKLEDSAMYFCASSERDRGREKLFFGSGTQLSVL.

This chain joins TRBV6-1 and TRBJ1-3; D is ambiguous. Germline assignment: CDR1 MNHNS and CDR2 SASEGT. The CDR3 covers 15 residues. V was trimmed by 0 bases and J by 2 bases, leaving 8 bases between them. The CDR3 nucleotides are TGTGCCAGCAGTGAAGCTTCCGGGGCTGGAAACACCATATATTTT. Translating gives CASSEASGAGNTIYF.

V usage is TRBV4-3 and J usage is TRBJ2-1; 11 nucleotides agree with TRBD2. The CDR3 has 15 amino acids. V gave up 3 bases and J gave up 8 bases; unmatched junction bases: 6. CDR1 and CDR2 from the germline V gene are LGHNA and YSLEER. CDR3 protein: CASSQGGLAVYEQFF. The CDR3 bases are TGCGCCAGCAGCCAGGGGGGACTAGCGGTCTATGAGCAGTTCTTC.

The chain couples TRBV6-5 to TRBJ2-1; possibly TRBD1 for D (6 bases). Germline V gene lookup returns CDR1 MNHEY and CDR2 SVGAGI. Between the trimmed V and J ends, which lost 2 bases and 9 bases, there was a span of 8 bases. This CDR3 is built from 12 residues. The CDR3 region has the DNA TGTGCCAGCAGTTACAGAGGGGGTGAGCAGTTCTTC. This translates into CASSYRGGEQFF.

V gene TRBV9 combines with J gene TRBJ2-3; 16 nucleotides match TRBD2. The CDR3 loop spans 20 amino acids. V lost 4 bases and J lost 6; bases outside the gene matches: 17. CDR1 is SGDLS and CDR2 is YYNGEE in the germline V gene. CDR3 amino acids: CASSTPGLAGGPGGMDTQYF. The DNA of the CDR3 is TGTGCCAGCAGCACCCCGGGACTAGCGGGGGGGCCGGGGGGGATGGATACGCAGTATTTT.

The rearrangement links TRBV6-6 to TRBJ2-3; D gene ambiguous. This CDR3 region has 14 residues. Trimming pared 4 bases from V and 3 bases from J, leaving 11 bases between. CDR1 and CDR2 from the germline V gene are MNHNY and SVGAGI (reference sequence). The CDR3 DNA sequence: TGTGCCAGCAGTTCATCTACCGTTACAGATACGCAGTATTTT. This encodes CASSSSTVTDTQYF.

The rearrangement uses TRBV6-7 and TRBJ2-5; D call uncertain. TRBV6-7 is sorted into the ORF group, with uncertain function. The germline V and J ends were trimmed by 0 bases and 6 bases, with 8 bases remaining between them. The CDR3 runs to 13 residues. In DNA, the CDR3 is TGTGCCAGCAGTTACTCGCACATGAAGACCCAGTACTTC. Its translation: CASSYSHMKTQYF.

There are a few counts of this clone. One end of the junction fails to match germline, which may point to a read error. V gene TRBV6-1 combines with J gene TRBJ1-1; TRBD1 is a possible D gene (6 bases). The CDR3 covers 15 residues. Germline CDR1 reads MNHNS; CDR2 reads SASEGT. CDR3 residues: CASSEAPEGGTEAFF. The DNA of the CDR3 is TGTGCCAGCAGCGAAGCCCCGGAGGGGGGGACTGAAGCTTTCTTT.

The chain couples TRBV10-1 to TRBJ2-7, with D perhaps TRBD1 (6 bases). Germline assignment: CDR1 WNHNN and CDR2 SYGVQD (reference sequence). V lost 9 bases and J lost 2, with 23 bases in between. The CDR3 length is 16 residues. This CDR3 is CASITSGTRKTYEQYF. As DNA, the CDR3 is TGCGCCAGTATTACATCCGGGACAAGAAAAACCTACGAGCAGTACTTC.

This chain connects TRBV27 to TRBJ1-2; D is possibly TRBD1 (5 bases). The germline V gene encodes CDR1 MNHEY and CDR2 SMNVEV (reference sequence). With 0 bases removed from V and 4 bases from J, the gap between germline ends came to 9 bases. The CDR3 totals 14 residues. CDR3 amino acids: CASSLSPGIYGYTF. CDR3 bases: TGTGCCAGCAGTTTATCCCCAGGGATCTATGGCTACACCTTC.

The rearrangement joins TRBV11-3 to TRBJ2-7, with D tentatively TRBD2 (6 bases). CDR1 is SGHNT and CDR2 is YENEEA in the germline V gene. CDR3 size: 13 residues. The V end lost 1 base, the J end lost 5 bases, and 9 bases lay between the germline ends. The CDR3 sequence is CASSLGGVNEQYF. Written as DNA, the CDR3 is TGTGCCAGCAGCTTAGGCGGGGTTAACGAGCAGTACTTC.

The chain employs TRBV4-1 and TRBJ1-2, with 10 bases that match TRBD1. This CDR3 has 16 residues. V was pared by 4 bases and J by 6 bases, with 11 bases of the junction left unmatched. Germline V gene data show CDR1 as MGHRA and CDR2 as YSYEKL. The chain's CDR3 is CASSLARQGAGHGYTF. CDR3 nucleotides: TGCGCCAGCAGCCTCGCCCGACAGGGGGCAGGACATGGCTACACCTTC.

The rearrangement uses TRBV11-2 and TRBJ2-2; tentatively, D is TRBD2 (7 bases). Germline V gene lookup returns CDR1 SGHAT and CDR2 FQNNGV. Trimming cost V 4 bases and J 2 bases, with 14 bases left between them. The CDR3 loop spans 16 amino acids. CDR3 nucleotide sequence: TGTGCCAGCAGCTCAGTCGGGGGGCTTAACACCGGGGAGCTGTTTTTT. Translated, it gives CASSSVGGLNTGELFF.

The rearrangement uses TRBV2 and TRBJ1-2, with D perhaps TRBD1 (6 bases). From germline, CDR1 is SNHLY and CDR2 FYNNEI. This CDR3 is 16 amino acids long. V gave up 0 bases and J gave up 6 bases, with 17 bases separating them. The CDR3 region has the DNA TGTGCCAGCAGTGAAGCCGGGACACCAGTGCAGCATGGCTACACCTTC. It codes for CASSEAGTPVQHGYTF.

V and J are TRBV27 and TRBJ1-2, with a possible D match to TRBD1 (5 bases). Trimming left V 4 bases short and J 3 bases short, with 18 bases between. CDR1 and CDR2 (germline): MNHEY, SMNVEV (reference sequence). The CDR3 loop spans 16 amino acids. The DNA for the CDR3 is TGTGCCAGCAGTTCGTCTCCAGGGTTTTGGGACTATGGCTACACCTTC. Translated, it gives CASSSSPGFWDYGYTF.

The CDR3 DNA sequence: TGCGCCAGCAGCCGAACAAATAGCGGCTCCTACAATGAGCAGTTCTTC. Amino acid sequence: CASSRTNSGSYNEQFF. The chain combines TRBV5-1 with TRBJ2-1; the D gene is possibly TRBD2 (6 bases). The CDR3 extends over 16 amino acids. V lost 4 bases to trimming and J lost 0 bases, with 14 bases between them. CDR1 and CDR2 (germline): SGHRS, YFSETQ.

The genes are TRBV5-6 and TRBJ1-6; D is ambiguous. The germline V gene encodes CDR1 SGHDT and CDR2 YYEEEE. V lost 0 bases to trimming and J lost 6 bases, with 7 bases between them. This CDR3 comprises 14 residues. The CDR3 sequence is CASSLGAANSPLHF. CDR3 sequence (DNA): TGTGCCAGCAGCTTGGGTGCGGCTAATTCACCCCTCCACTTT.

The CDR3 DNA reads TGTGCCAGCAGTGACTCGTCGGGAGCTGCCAATGAGCAGTTCTTC. It specifies CASSDSSGAANEQFF. The chain has TRBV6-4 and TRBJ2-1; D possibly corresponds to TRBD2 (6 bases). Germline values: CDR1 MRHNA, CDR2 SNTAGT. The V end lost 0 bases, the J end lost 6 bases, and 12 bases lay between the germline ends. The CDR3 loop spans 15 amino acids.

The chain couples TRBV5-4 to TRBJ1-2, with 7 bases that match TRBD1. CDR1 and CDR2 (germline): SGHNT, YYREEE (reference sequence). The CDR3 spans 16 residues. V was clipped by 6 bases and J by 0 bases; unmatched bases: 11. CDR3 region: CASNRGGDSSNYGYTF. The CDR3 DNA reads TGTGCCAGCAACAGGGGCGGGGACAGCTCTAACTATGGCTACACCTTC.

In nucleotides, the CDR3 is TGTGCCTGGACCACCGGGACTAGCGGGTTCAATGAGCAGTTCTTC. It specifies CAWTTGTSGFNEQFF. The chain recombines TRBV30 with TRBJ2-1; TRBD2 matches at 12 bases. CDR1 GTSNPN and CDR2 SVGIG come from the germline V gene (reference sequence). The junction had 7 bases not matched to a gene; V was cut back by 4 bases and J by 6 bases. The CDR3 spans 15 residues.

The chain carries TRBV5-4 and TRBJ1-5, with 9 bases aligning to TRBD1. Germline-derived CDR1 and CDR2 are SGHNT and YYREEE (reference sequence). V gave up 0 bases and J gave up 6 bases; unmatched junction bases: 1. The CDR3 totals 14 residues. CDR3 sequence (DNA): TGTGCCAGCAGCTTGGGGACAGGGGCTCAGCCCCAGCATTTT. Translating gives CASSLGTGAQPQHF.

V gene TRBV9 combines with J gene TRBJ2-7; maybe TRBD1 (5 bases). The CDR3 runs 13 residues. Germline V gene sequence: CDR1 SGDLS, CDR2 YYNGEE. V lost 5 bases, J lost 5 bases, and 14 bases lay in between. CDR3 nucleotide sequence: TGTGCCAGCAGTGCAGACAGCCGCCACGAGCAGTACTTC. It translates to CASSADSRHEQYF.